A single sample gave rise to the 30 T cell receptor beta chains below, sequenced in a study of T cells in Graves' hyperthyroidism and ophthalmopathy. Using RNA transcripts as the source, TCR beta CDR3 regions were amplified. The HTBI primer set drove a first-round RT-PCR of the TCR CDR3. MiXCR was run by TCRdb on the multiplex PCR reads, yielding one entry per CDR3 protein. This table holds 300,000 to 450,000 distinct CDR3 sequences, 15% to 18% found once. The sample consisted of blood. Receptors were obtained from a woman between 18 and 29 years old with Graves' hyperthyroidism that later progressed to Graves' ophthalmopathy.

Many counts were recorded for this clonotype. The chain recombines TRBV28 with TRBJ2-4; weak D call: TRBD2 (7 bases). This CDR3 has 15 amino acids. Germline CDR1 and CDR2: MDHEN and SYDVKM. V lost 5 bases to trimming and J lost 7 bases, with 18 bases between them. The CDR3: CASSPPPRGANIQYF. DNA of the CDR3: TGTGCCAGCAGTCCCCCCCCTCGGGGGGCGAACATTCAGTACTTC.

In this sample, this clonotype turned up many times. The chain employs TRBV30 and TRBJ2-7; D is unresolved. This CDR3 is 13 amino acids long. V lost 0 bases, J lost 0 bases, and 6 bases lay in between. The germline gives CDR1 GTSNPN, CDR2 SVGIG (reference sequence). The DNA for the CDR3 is TGTGCCTGGAGTGTGCACCACTCCTACGAGCAGTACTTC. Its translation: CAWSVHHSYEQYF. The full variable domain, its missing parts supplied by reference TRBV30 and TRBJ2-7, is SQTIHQWPATLVQPVGSPLSLECTVEGTSNPNLYWYRQAAGRGLQLLFYSVGIGQISSEVPQNLSASRPQDRQFILSSKKLLLSDSGFYLCAWSVHHSYEQYFGPGTRLTVT.

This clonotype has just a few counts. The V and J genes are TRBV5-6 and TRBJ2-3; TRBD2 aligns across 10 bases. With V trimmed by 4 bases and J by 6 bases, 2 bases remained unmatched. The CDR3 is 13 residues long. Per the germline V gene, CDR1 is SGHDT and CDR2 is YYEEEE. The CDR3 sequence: CASSNSGRDTQYF. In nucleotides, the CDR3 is TGTGCCAGCAGCAATAGCGGGAGGGATACGCAGTATTTT.

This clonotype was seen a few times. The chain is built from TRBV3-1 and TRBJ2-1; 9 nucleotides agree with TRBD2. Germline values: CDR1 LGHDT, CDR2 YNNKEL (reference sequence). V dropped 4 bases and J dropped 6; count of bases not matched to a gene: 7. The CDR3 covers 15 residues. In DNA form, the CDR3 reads TGTGCCAGCAGCCCCTCCGGGACTAGCACCAATGAGCAGTTCTTC. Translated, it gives CASSPSGTSTNEQFF.

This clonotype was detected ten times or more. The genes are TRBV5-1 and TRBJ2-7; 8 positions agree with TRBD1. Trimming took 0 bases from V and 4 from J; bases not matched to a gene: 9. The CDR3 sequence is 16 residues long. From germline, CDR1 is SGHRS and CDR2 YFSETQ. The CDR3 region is CASSLGVWTGFYEQYF. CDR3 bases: TGCGCCAGCAGCTTGGGAGTCTGGACAGGGTTTTACGAGCAGTACTTC.

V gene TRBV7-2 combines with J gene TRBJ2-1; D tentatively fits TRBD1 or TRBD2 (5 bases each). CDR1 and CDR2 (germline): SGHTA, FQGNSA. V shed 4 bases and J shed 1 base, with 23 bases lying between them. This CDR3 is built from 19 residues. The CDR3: CASSSPPPGWGSSYNEQFF. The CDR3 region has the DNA TGTGCCAGCAGCTCACCTCCCCCAGGCTGGGGGAGTTCCTACAATGAGCAGTTCTTC.

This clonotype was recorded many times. The CDR3 DNA is TGTGCCAGCAGCGAGGGACAGACTAGCAATCAGCCCCAGCATTTT. Translating gives CASSEGQTSNQPQHF. The chain carries TRBV2 and TRBJ1-5; TRBD1 matches at 7 bases. Germline CDR1 and CDR2: SNHLY and FYNNEI. The CDR3 is 15 residues long. With 6 bases clipped from V and 0 bases from J, the junction kept 5 bases outside the gene matches.

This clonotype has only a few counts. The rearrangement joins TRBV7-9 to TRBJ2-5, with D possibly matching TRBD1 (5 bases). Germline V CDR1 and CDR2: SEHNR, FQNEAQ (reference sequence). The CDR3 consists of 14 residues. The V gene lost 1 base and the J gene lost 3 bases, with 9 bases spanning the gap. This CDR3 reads CASSLVGREETQYF. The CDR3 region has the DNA TGTGCCAGCAGCTTAGTGGGCAGGGAAGAGACCCAGTACTTC.

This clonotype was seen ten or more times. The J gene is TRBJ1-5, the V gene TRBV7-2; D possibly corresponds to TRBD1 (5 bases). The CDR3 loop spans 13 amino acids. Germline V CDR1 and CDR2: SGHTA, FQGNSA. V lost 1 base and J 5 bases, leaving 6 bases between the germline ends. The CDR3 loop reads CASSLVRDQPQHF. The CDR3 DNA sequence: TGTGCCAGCAGCTTAGTCAGGGATCAGCCCCAGCATTTT.

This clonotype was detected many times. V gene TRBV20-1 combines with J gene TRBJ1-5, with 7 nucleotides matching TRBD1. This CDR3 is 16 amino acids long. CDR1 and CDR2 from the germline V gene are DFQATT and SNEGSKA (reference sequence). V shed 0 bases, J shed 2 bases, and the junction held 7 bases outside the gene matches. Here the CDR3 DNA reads TGCAGTGCTAGAGATCTCCGAGACAGGGGCAATCAGCCCCAGCATTTT. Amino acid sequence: CSARDLRDRGNQPQHF.

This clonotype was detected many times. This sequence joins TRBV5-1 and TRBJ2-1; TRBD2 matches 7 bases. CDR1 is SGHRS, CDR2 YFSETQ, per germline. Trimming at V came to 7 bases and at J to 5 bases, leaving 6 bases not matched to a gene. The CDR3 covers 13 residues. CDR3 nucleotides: TGCGCCAGCGCAGCGGGGTCCGACAATGAGCAGTTCTTC. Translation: CASAAGSDNEQFF.

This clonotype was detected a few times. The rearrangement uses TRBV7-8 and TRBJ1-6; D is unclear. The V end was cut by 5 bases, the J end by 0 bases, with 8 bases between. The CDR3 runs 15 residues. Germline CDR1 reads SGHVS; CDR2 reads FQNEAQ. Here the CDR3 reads CASSPRSSYNSPLHF. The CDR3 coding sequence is TGTGCCAGCAGCCCCCGGAGCTCCTATAATTCACCCCTCCACTTT.

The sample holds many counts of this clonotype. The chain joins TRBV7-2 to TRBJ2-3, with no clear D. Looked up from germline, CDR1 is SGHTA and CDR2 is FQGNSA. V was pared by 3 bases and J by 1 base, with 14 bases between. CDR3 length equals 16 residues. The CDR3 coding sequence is TGTGCCAGCAGCTTGCTAGGTTCGTGGCGCACAGATACGCAGTATTTT. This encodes CASSLLGSWRTDTQYF.

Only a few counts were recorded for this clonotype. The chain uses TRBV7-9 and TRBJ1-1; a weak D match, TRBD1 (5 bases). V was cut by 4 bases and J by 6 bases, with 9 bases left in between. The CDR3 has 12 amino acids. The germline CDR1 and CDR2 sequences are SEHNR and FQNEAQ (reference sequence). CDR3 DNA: TGTGCCAGCAGCTCCCAGGGTTCTGAAGCTTTCTTT. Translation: CASSSQGSEAFF.

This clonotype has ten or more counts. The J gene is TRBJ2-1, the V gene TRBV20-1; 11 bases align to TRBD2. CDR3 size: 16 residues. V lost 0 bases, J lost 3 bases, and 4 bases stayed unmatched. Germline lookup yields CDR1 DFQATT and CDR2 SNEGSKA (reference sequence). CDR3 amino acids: CSAREVTSGDYNEQFF. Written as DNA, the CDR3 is TGCAGTGCTAGAGAGGTGACTAGCGGGGACTACAATGAGCAGTTCTTC.

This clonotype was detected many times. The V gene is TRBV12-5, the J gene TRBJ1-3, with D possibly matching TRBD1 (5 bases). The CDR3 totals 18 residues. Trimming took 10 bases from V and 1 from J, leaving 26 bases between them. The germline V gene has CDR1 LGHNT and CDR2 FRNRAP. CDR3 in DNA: TGTGCTAATACTTGCAGGGCCCTAGTAGTACGATCTGGAAACACCATATATTTT. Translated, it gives CANTCRALVVRSGNTIYF.

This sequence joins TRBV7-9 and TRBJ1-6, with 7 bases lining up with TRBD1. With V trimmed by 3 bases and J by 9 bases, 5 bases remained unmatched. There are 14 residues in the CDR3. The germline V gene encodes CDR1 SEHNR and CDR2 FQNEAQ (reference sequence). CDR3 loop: CASSFTGEPSPLHF. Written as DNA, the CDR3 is TGTGCCAGCAGCTTCACAGGGGAGCCTTCACCCCTCCACTTT.

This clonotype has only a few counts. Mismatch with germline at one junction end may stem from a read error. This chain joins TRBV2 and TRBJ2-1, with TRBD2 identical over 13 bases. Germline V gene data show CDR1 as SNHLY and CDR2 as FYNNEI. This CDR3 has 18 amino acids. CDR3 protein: CASCSGTSGMGTYNGQFF. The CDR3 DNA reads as TGTGCCAGCTGTTCTGGGACTAGCGGGATGGGGACCTACAATGGGCAGTTCTTC.

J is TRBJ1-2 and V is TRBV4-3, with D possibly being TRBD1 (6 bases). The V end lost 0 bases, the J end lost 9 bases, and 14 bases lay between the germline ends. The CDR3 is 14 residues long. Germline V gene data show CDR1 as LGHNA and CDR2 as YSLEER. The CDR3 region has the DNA TGCGCCAGCAGCCAAGAAAGGGGGGGCCATAGCTACACCTTC. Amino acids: CASSQERGGHSYTF.

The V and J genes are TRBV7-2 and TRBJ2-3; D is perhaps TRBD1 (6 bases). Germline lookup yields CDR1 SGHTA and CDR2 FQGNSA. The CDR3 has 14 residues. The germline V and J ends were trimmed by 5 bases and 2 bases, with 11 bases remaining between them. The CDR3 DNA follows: TGTGCCAGCAGCCAGGACAGAAACACAGATACGCAGTATTTT. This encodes CASSQDRNTDTQYF.

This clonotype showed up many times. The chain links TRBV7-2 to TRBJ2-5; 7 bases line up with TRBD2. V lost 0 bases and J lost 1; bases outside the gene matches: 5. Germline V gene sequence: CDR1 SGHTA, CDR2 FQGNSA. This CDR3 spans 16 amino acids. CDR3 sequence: CASSLALGLGQETQYF. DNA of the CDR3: TGTGCCAGCAGCTTAGCGCTCGGACTAGGCCAAGAGACCCAGTACTTC.

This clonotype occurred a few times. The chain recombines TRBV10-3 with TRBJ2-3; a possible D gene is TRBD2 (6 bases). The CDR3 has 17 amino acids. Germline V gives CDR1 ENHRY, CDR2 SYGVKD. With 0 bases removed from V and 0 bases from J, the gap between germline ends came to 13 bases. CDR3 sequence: CAISESTAGPSTDTQYF. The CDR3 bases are TGTGCCATCAGTGAGTCGACCGCGGGGCCCAGCACAGATACGCAGTATTTT.

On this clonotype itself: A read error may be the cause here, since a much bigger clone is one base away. The CDR3 sequence: CVSSPSGGRYNEQFF. In nucleotides, the CDR3 is TGTGTCAGCAGCCCATCGGGAGGGAGATACAATGAGCAGTTCTTC. The chain has TRBV7-9 and TRBJ2-1; 8 positions agree with TRBD2. The length of the CDR3 is 15 residues. Germline CDR1 SEHNR, CDR2 FQNEAQ (reference sequence).

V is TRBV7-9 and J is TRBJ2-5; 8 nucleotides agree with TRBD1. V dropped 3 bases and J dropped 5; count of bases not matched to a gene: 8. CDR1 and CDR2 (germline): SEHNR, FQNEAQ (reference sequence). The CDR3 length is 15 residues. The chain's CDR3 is CASSFSQGALETQYF. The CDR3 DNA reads TGTGCCAGCAGCTTTAGTCAGGGGGCCTTGGAGACCCAGTACTTC.

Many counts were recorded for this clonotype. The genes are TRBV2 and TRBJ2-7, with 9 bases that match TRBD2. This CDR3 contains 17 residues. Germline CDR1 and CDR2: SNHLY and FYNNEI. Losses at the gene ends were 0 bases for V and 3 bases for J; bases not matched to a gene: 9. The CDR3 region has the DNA TGTGCCAGCAGTGAAGCGTCTAGCGGGATCGGGTACTACGAGCAGTACTTC. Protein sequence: CASSEASSGIGYYEQYF.

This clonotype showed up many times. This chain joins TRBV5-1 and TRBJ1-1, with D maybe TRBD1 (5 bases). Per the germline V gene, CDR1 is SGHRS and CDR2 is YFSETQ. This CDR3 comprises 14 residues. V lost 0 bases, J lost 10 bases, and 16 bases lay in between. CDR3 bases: TGCGCCAGCAGCTTGGAAGCCCAGGGAGACGGAGCTTTCTTT. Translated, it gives CASSLEAQGDGAFF. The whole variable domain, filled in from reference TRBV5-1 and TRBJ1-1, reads KAGVTQTPRYLIKTRGQQVTLSCSPISGHRSVSWYQQTPGQGLQFLFEYFSETQRNKGNFPGRFSGRQFSNSRSEMNVSTLELGDSALYLCASSLEAQGDGAFFGQGTRLTVV.

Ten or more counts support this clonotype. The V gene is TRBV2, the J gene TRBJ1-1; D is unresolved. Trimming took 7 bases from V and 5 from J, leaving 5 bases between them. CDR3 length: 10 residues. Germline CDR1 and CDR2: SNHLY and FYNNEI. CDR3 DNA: TGTGCCAGCATGCTGACTGAAGCTTTCTTT. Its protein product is CASMLTEAFF.

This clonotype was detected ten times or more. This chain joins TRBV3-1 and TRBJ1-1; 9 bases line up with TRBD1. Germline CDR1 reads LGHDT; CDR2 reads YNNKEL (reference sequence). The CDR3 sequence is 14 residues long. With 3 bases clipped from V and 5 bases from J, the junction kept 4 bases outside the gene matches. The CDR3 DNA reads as TGTGCCAGCAGCCAGGGACAGGGAAAGACTGAAGCTTTCTTT. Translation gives CASSQGQGKTEAFF.

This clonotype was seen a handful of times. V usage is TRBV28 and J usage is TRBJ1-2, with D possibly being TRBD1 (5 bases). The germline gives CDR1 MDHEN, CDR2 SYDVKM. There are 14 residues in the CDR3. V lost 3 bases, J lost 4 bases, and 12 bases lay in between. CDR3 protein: CASSFLDIFYGYTF. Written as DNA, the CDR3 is TGTGCCAGCAGTTTCTTGGACATCTTCTATGGCTACACCTTC.

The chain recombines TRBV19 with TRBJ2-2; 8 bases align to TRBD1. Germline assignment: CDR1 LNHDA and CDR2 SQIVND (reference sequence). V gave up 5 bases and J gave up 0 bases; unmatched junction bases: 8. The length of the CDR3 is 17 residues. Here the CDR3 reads CASSDRTGRSNTGELFF. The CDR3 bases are TGTGCCAGTAGTGACCGGACAGGGCGGTCGAACACCGGGGAGCTGTTTTTT.